This TCR beta chain comes out of a study of CD8+ T cells in alopecia areata (dated by TCRdb to the late 2010s). Turning to the overall study: Treated patients were enrolled in an open-label pilot trial of oral tofacitinib, 5 to 10 mg twice daily, for moderate-to-severe alopecia areata. RNA was extracted with the PAXgene miRNA kit for fixed scalp, the miRNeasy kit for PBMCs, and the RNeasy kit for mouse skin. TCRbeta CDR3 regions were amplified by immunoSEQ multiplex PCR using 35 Vbeta forward and 13 Jbeta reverse primers. The SALT score, which quantifies the percentage of affected scalp surface area, was used to measure disease severity in treated patients. Human TCRbeta sequencing covered scalp tissue and sorted CD4+ and CD8+ peripheral blood T cells from patchy and totalis/universalis alopecia areata patients and healthy controls. The study used high-throughput TCRbeta sequencing to examine T cell clonal expansion in alopecia areata, in both the C3H/HeJ mouse model and human patients. Tofacitinib-treated patients had biopsies at baseline and at 4 and 24 weeks of treatment, with a later scalp biopsy in several patients. Tofacitinib was given for 6 to 18 months, followed by 6 months of follow-up off drug to assess delayed response and recurrence. Scalp clonality was compared among normal scalp (n=4), patchy alopecia areata scalp (n=8), and alopecia totalis/universalis scalp (n=8).

The time point label for this specimen denotes: about 4 weeks on oral tofacitinib. The treatment or condition tag for this specimen amounts to: oral pan-JAK inhibitor, 5-10 mg twice daily. Lesional scalp punch biopsies and peripheral blood were obtained from alopecia areata patients. PBMCs were isolated by density centrifugation and stained for CD3, CD4 and CD8, and CD4+ and CD8+ T cells were sorted on a FACSAria. What the study reported, not specific to this receptor: Unlike mouse skin, which is dominated by gammadelta T cells, normal human skin has resident alphabeta T cells that are also sequenced, and this complicates analysis of the scalp TCR repertoire. During tofacitinib treatment, many expanded lesional clones stuck around in both scalp and blood, and this persistence may partly explain why relapse happens after treatment is stopped. Compared with normal scalp, lesional scalp had higher clonality and more expanded CD8+ clones, particularly in alopecia totalis/universalis, a pattern that suggests antigenic drive. Shared TCR sequences between patients were less evident than in mice, which may be partly attributable to HLA diversity in the patient population. Because the treated cohort was small and had just a single nonresponder, larger studies are needed to establish links between baseline CD8+ expansion and response. With tofacitinib, both scalp clonality and the number of expanded CD8+ clones among the top 100 scalp clones went down significantly.

The germline ends are 9 bases apart after V is trimmed by 5 bases and J by 1 base. The germline V gene (reference sequence) supplies CDR1 SGHAT and CDR2 FQDESV. From cysteine to phenylalanine, the CDR3 is 13 amino acids long. The retained sequence is limited to the CDR3, 39 bases, with the frame set at the first base. Library method: the immunoSEQ multiplex PCR assay. RNA was extracted from all samples and reverse transcribed into cDNA, which served as template for TCR sequencing. SuperScript III was used to make first-strand cDNA, primed with a 2:1 mix of oligo-dT and random hexamers. Amplification bias was assessed with a synthetic immune receptor repertoire, and residual bias was removed computationally. On the authors' methods: Raw reads were preprocessed for error removal, and CDR3 was defined according to IMGT conventions as running from the conserved cysteine to phenylalanine. Clonality was computed as 1 minus the Shannon entropy, with the entropy normalized by log2 of the number of productive unique TCRs. Whether scalp clones were CD4 or CD8 was inferred by matching scalp TCRbeta sequences against CD4 and CD8 repertoires sorted from blood. TCRdb took over this immuneACCESS table, retaining in-frame rearrangements with V and J assigned. Such tables are incomplete; in checked studies, under half of the missing clones stem from an unresolved V gene, and the remainder is unexplained. The V and J calls and the clone size are those of that table, but D and trimming were determined from the DNA. Present in this sample are roughly 100,000 clones, 60% to 75% of which were seen just once. The ten most abundant clones make up about a sixth of the sample.

A word on this clone: Its target antigen remains unknown. Base qualities are missing; no much larger clone stands one base away.

The sequence joins TRBV11-1 to TRBJ2-7, with a weak D call of TRBD1 (6 bases match). This TCR was recovered from a human donor with alopecia areata. Source: CD8+ T cells sorted from blood, taken at week 4, from a patient treated with tofacitinib. The CDR3 in this case is CASSQGQSYEQYF. Here is the DNA: TGTGCCAGCAGCCAGGGACAATCCTACGAGCAGTACTTC.